The 10 T cell receptor beta chains in this list originate from one sample, sequenced in a study of beta chain features in type 1 diabetes. Investigators reverse transcribed all isolated RNA, so they sequenced expressed TCRB transcripts. Only in-frame clones appear in the TCRdb table, and some are missing; sequencing was by immunoSEQ multiplex PCR. The table lists more than 50,000 clones, over 50% of them singletons. Sequences were obtained from Tregs from blood. These receptors came from a woman aged 18-29 years in good health.

The rearrangement joins TRBV5-1 to TRBJ1-2; D is ambiguous. Germline CDR1 reads SGHRS; CDR2 reads YFSETQ. The CDR3 is 12 residues long. Trimming took 4 bases from V and 8 from J, leaving 12 bases between them. CDR3 in DNA: TGCGCCAGCAGCGGCGGACTCTCGGGCTACACCTTC. This encodes CASSGGLSGYTF.

This clone appeared once. The rearrangement uses TRBV6-5 and TRBJ1-1; D is undetermined. Trimming removed 0 bases at V and 0 bases at J, with 5 bases between. CDR1 is MNHEY and CDR2 is SVGAGI in the germline V gene. The CDR3 totals 14 residues. The CDR3 loop reads CASSYSQLNTEAFF. In DNA, the CDR3 is TGTGCCAGCAGTTACTCACAGCTGAACACTGAAGCTTTCTTT.

Written as DNA, the CDR3 is TGTGCCAGCAGCGTAGAAGACATTGCCTATACGCAGTATTTT. As protein: CASSVEDIAYTQYF. The chain uses TRBV9 and TRBJ2-3; D unclear. The CDR3 extends over 14 amino acids. Germline values: CDR1 SGDLS, CDR2 YYNGEE. The V and J ends lost 0 bases and 7 bases respectively, with 12 bases between them.

The gene calls are TRBV29-1 and TRBJ2-7; D remains unclear. CDR1 is SQVTM and CDR2 is ANQGSEA in the germline V gene. The germline V and J ends were trimmed by 4 bases and 0 bases, with 10 bases remaining between them. The CDR3 is 13 amino acids. This CDR3 is CSVGLPGSYEQYF. The DNA for the CDR3 is TGCAGCGTTGGCCTTCCGGGCTCCTACGAGCAGTACTTC.

The chain links TRBV7-2 to TRBJ2-5; D may be TRBD2 (6 bases). From germline, CDR1 is SGHTA and CDR2 FQGNSA. The CDR3 covers 15 residues. The ends were cut back, 1 base at V and 1 base at J, with 10 bases in the middle. In DNA form, the CDR3 reads TGTGCCAGCAGCTTAGGACTAGATATCCAAGAGACCCAGTACTTC. Translation: CASSLGLDIQETQYF.

The table lists this clone with a count of one. The chain is built from TRBV29-1 and TRBJ2-1, with D possibly being TRBD1 (5 bases). From germline, CDR1 is SQVTM and CDR2 ANQGSEA. This CDR3 is 11 amino acids long. The V end was cut by 4 bases, the J end by 12 bases, with 13 bases between. The CDR3 protein is CSVGQGGRQFF. The CDR3 coding sequence is TGCAGCGTTGGGCAGGGTGGTCGGCAGTTCTTC.

The V call is TRBV5-1, the J call TRBJ1-1, with D perhaps TRBD1 (5 bases). This CDR3 is built from 16 residues. V lost 4 bases to trimming and J lost 0 bases, with 16 bases between them. The germline V gene encodes CDR1 SGHRS and CDR2 YFSETQ. The CDR3 is CASSGALSDMNTEAFF. The DNA of the CDR3 is TGCGCCAGCAGCGGGGCCCTCTCGGATATGAACACTGAAGCTTTCTTT.

This clone was counted once. This chain connects TRBV7-9 to TRBJ1-1; tentatively, D is TRBD1 (6 bases). The germline V gene encodes CDR1 SEHNR and CDR2 FQNEAQ (reference sequence). The CDR3 spans 14 residues. The V end was cut by 5 bases, the J end by 1 base, with 11 bases between. The CDR3 nucleotides read TGTGCCAGCAGCCAACCGGACAGGAACACTGAAGCTTTCTTT. It codes for CASSQPDRNTEAFF.

The V and J genes are TRBV19 and TRBJ2-3, with D possibly matching TRBD2 (6 bases). With 5 bases removed from V and 11 bases from J, the gap between germline ends came to 23 bases. The CDR3 loop spans 15 amino acids. Germline V gene lookup returns CDR1 LNHDA and CDR2 SQIVND (reference sequence). CDR3: CASSLPGTPSKGQYF. The DNA for the CDR3 is TGTGCCAGTAGTCTGCCCGGGACTCCTAGTAAGGGGCAGTATTTT.

The V and J genes are TRBV2 and TRBJ2-5; TRBD1 agrees at 9 bases. This CDR3 contains 15 residues. The germline gives CDR1 SNHLY, CDR2 FYNNEI. V was pared by 7 bases and J by 4 bases, with 10 bases of the junction left unmatched. As DNA, the CDR3 is TGTGCCAGCACGCCACCGAGACAGGGGGGAGAGACCCAGTACTTC. Its protein is CASTPPRQGGETQYF.